This record concerns one TCR beta chain sequence. Germline V gene sequence: CDR1 MNHNS, CDR2 SASEGT. The CDR3 runs to 13 residues. V shed 8 bases and J shed 4 bases, with 12 bases lying between them. Method: immunoSEQ multiplex PCR; TCRdb's copy keeps in-frame clones and lacks some. The top ten hold roughly 4.5% of the sample, which has 23,000 or so clones, more than 75% seen once. The sample is drawn from a study of chemoradiotherapy in HPV16-positive cancers. This TCR came from a human donor with HPV-associated anogenital cancer. This sequence joins TRBV6-1 and TRBJ1-5; no clear D. The sequences come from blood, collected from a patient who underwent chemoradiotherapy. The CDR3 sequence is CASLMAGNQPQHF. The CDR3 coding sequence is TGTGCCAGCCTTATGGCGGGGAATCAGCCCCAGCATTTT.